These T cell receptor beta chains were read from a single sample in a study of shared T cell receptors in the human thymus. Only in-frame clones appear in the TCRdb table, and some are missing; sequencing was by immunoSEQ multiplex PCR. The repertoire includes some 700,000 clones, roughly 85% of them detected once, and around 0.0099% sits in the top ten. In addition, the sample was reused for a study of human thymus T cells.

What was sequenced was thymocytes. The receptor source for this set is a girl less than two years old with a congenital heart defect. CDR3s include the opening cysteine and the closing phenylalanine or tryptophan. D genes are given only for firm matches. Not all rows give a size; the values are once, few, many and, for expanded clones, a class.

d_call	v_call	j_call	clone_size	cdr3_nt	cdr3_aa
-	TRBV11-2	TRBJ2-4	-	TGTGCCAGCAGCCAAAGGGGGGGAGAGGTATCCAAAAACATTCAGTACTTC	CASSQRGGEVSKNIQYF
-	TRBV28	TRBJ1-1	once	TGTGCCAGCACCTCAGCAACCCTGGACACCGTGAACACTGAAGCTTTCTTT	CASTSATLDTVNTEAFF
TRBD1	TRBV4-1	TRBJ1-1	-	TGCGCCAGCAGCCACGCCACAGGGGTGGGGATGAACACTGAAGCTTTCTTT	CASSHATGVGMNTEAFF
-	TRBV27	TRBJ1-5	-	TGTGCCAGCAGTCGACAGGTGGGTCCCCCAAGTCAGCCCCAGCATTTT	CASSRQVGPPSQPQHF
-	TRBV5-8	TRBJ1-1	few	TGTGCCAGCAGCTTGAGTATGCTGAGACAGGCGAAGAACACTGAAGCTTTCTTT	CASSLSMLRQAKNTEAFF
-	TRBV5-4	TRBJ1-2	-	TGTGCCAGCAGCGCACCCGGGACATCTTCTTCCTATGGCTACACCTTC	CASSAPGTSSSYGYTF
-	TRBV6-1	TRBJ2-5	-	TGTGCCAGCAGGGGGCAGGGGCAAGAGACCCAGTACTTC	CASRGQGQETQYF
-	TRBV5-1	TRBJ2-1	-	TGCGCCAGCAGTCCTAGCGGACAGAGCTCCTACAATGAGCAGTTCTTC	CASSPSGQSSYNEQFF
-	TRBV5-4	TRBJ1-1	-	TGTGCCAGCAGCCTGGCGGTACGGGGAGATGAAGCTTTCTTT	CASSLAVRGDEAFF
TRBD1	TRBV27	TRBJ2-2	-	TGTGCCAGCAGTCAGCTGAGGGGGCGCGGCACCGGGGAGCTGTTTTTT	CASSQLRGRGTGELFF
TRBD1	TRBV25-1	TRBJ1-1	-	TGTGCCAGCAGGCCGAACAGGGGGTCGGGTGAAGCTTTCTTT	CASRPNRGSGEAFF
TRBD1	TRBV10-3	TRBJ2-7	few	TGTGCCATCAGTGCCGGGACAGGGGATGGATGCGAGCAGTACTTC	CAISAGTGDGCEQYF
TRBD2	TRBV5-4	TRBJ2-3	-	TGTGCCAGCAGCCCGAGCGGGGCTATCACAGATACGCAGTATTTT	CASSPSGAITDTQYF
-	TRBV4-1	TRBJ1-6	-	TGCGCCAGCAGCCCTAAGAACAGGGTTGGGAATAATTCACCCCTCCACTTT	CASSPKNRVGNNSPLHF
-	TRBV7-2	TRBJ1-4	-	TGTGCCAGCAGCCCGGGAGCTAATGAAAAACTGTTTTTT	CASSPGANEKLFF
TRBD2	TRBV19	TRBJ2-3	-	TGTGCCAGTAGTTCAACTAGCGGGGGAGCATTCGGGGATACGCAGTATTTT	CASSSTSGGAFGDTQYF
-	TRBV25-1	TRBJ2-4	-	TGTGCCAGCAGTGAGGGGGGTGAAAGCCCCGCCAAAAACATTCAGTACTTC	CASSEGGESPAKNIQYF
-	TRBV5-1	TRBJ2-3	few	TGCGCCAGCAGCTCCACGTCTAGGTTACGAACAGATACGCAGTATTTT	CASSSTSRLRTDTQYF
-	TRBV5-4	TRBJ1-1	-	TGTGCCAGCAGCTTTGAGGGAAGGAACACTGAAGCTTTCTTT	CASSFEGRNTEAFF
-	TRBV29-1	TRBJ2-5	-	TGCACCTGCACCGGAAGGGGCAGTCAAGAGACCCAGTACTTC	CTCTGRGSQETQYF
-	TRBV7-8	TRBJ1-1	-	TGTGCCAGCAGCTACCGCCGTCAGGGGACGTATGAAGCTTTCTTT	CASSYRRQGTYEAFF
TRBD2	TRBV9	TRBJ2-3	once	TGTGCCAGCAGCCCCAGGACTAGCGGGGGGGCGTATACGCAGTATTTT	CASSPRTSGGAYTQYF
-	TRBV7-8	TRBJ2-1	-	TGTGCCAGCAGCTTAGCTCCCCAGGGCGCACTCCTTTACAATGAGCAGTTCTTC	CASSLAPQGALLYNEQFF
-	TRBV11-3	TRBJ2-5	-	TGTGCCAGCAGCTTAGAACGGGGGGAGACCCAGTACTTC	CASSLERGETQYF
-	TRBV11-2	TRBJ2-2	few	TGTGCCAGCAGCTTCTTTAGACAGGGAGGCACCGGGGAGCTGTTTTTT	CASSFFRQGGTGELFF
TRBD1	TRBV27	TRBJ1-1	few	TGTGCCAGCAGCAGGGGGGTCGGGGCTGAAGCTTTCTTT	CASSRGVGAEAFF
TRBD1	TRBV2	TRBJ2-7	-	TGTGCCAGCAGGAAGGACAGGAGCTCCTACGAGCAGTACTTC	CASRKDRSSYEQYF
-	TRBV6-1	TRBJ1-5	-	TGTGCCAGCGAGCGGATCGAAAATCAGCCCCAGCATTTT	CASERIENQPQHF
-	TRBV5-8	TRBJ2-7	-	TGTGCCAGCAGATCTAGGGGGGACAGAGAGAACGAGCAGTACTTC	CASRSRGDRENEQYF
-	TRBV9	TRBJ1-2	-	TGTGCCAGCAGCACCTCGACAGAGGCGAACTATGGCTACACCTTC	CASSTSTEANYGYTF
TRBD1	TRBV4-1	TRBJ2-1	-	TGCGCCAGCAGCCAAGAACGTAAGGACAGGGTAAATGAGCAGTTCTTC	CASSQERKDRVNEQFF
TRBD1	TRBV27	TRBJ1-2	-	TGTGCCAGCAGTTTAGGGGGACAGGGTTACGGCTACACCTTC	CASSLGGQGYGYTF
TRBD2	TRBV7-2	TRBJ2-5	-	TGTGCCAGCAGCTTCTACCCGGCTAGCGGGGGGGGAAAAGAGACCCAGTACTTC	CASSFYPASGGGKETQYF
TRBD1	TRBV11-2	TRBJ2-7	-	TGTGCCAGCACTCCCAGGGGGTCAGGGTCCCTCTACGAGCAGTACTTC	CASTPRGSGSLYEQYF
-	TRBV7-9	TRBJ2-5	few	TGTGCCAGCAGCTTTGTCCAGGGGCCGGAGACCCAGTACTTC	CASSFVQGPETQYF
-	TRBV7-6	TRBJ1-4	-	TGTGCCAGCAGCTTCAGTGAAAAACTGTTTTTT	CASSFSEKLFF
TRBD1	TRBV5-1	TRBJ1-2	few	TGCGCCAGCAGCGCGGACAGGGATAATGGCGGCTACACCTTC	CASSADRDNGGYTF
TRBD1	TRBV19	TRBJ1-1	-	TGTGCCAGTAGTCCAGGACAGGGGGGCTCCTACACTGAAGCTTTCTTT	CASSPGQGGSYTEAFF